This TCR beta chain was found in a study of cytomegalovirus exposure and HLA in healthy donors. PCR used 60 Vbeta primers and 13 Jbeta primers. Authors' methods: Later, an analysis found roughly 80 million unique TCR beta chains, and 8.5 million to 12 million of these were shared. Produced via immunoSEQ multiplex PCR; TCRdb's table is partial and in-frame only. D and trimming come from the DNA, and the V and J calls and clone size come from that table. The sample shows 100,000 to 120,000 clones, over 65% of them seen only once. This CDR3 contains 16 residues. The germline CDR1 and CDR2 sequences are LNHNV and YYDKDF (reference sequence). Losses at the gene ends were 3 bases for V and 2 bases for J; bases not matched to a gene: 8.

This chain joins TRBV15 and TRBJ1-2, with 8 bases identical to TRBD1. This TCR was recovered from a woman aged 30 to 39 in good health and CMV-seronegative. The material sequenced was PBMCs. Written as DNA, the CDR3 is TGTGCCACCAGCAGCCAGGACAGGGATAAAAACTATGGCTACACCTTC. This codes for CATSSQDRDKNYGYTF.